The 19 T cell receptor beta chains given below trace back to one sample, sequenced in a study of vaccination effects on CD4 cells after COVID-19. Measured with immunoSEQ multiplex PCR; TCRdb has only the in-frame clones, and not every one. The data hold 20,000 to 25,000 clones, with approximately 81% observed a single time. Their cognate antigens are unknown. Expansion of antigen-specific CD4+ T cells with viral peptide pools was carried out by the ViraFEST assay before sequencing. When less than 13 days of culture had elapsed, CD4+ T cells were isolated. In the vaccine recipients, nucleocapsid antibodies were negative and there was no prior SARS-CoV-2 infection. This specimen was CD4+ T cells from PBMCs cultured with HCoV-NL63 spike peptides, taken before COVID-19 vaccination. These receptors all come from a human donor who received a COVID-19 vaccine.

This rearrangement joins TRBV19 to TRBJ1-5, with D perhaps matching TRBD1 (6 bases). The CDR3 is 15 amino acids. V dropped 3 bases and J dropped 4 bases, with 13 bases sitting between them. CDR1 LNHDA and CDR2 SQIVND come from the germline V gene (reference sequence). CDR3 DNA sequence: TGTGCCAGTAGTATTTCGGGGGGCGGGAATCAGCCCCAGCATTTT. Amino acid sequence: CASSISGGGNQPQHF.

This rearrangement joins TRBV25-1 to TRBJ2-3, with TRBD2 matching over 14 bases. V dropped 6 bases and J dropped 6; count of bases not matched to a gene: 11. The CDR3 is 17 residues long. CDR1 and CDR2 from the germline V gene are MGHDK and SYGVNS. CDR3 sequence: CASRTSGRAKDVDTQYF. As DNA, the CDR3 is TGTGCCAGCAGGACTAGCGGGAGGGCAAAAGACGTGGATACGCAGTATTTT.

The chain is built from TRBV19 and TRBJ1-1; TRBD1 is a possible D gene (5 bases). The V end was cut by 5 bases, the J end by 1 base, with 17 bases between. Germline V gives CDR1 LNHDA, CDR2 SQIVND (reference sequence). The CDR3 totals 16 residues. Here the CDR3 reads CASSPRSQVRNTEAFF. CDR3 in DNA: TGTGCCAGTAGTCCCCGATCACAGGTGAGGAACACTGAAGCTTTCTTT.

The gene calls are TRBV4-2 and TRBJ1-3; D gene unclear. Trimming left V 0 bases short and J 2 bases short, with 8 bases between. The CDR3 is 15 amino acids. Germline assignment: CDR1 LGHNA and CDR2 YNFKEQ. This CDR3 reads CASSQDQQAGNTIYF. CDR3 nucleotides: TGTGCCAGCAGCCAAGATCAGCAAGCTGGAAACACCATATATTTT.

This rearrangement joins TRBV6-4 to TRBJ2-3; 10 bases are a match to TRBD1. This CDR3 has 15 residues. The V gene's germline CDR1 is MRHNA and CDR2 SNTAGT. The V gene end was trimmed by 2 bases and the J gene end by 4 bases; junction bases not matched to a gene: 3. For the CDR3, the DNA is TGTGCCAGCAGTGACGTGACAGGGGGCGCAGATACGCAGTATTTT. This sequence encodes CASSDVTGGADTQYF.

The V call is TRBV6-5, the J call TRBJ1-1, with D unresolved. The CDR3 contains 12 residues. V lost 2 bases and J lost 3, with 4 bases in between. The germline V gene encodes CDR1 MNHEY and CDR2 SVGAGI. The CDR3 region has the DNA TGTGCCAGCAGTTACAGGGACACTGAAGCTTTCTTT. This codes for CASSYRDTEAFF.

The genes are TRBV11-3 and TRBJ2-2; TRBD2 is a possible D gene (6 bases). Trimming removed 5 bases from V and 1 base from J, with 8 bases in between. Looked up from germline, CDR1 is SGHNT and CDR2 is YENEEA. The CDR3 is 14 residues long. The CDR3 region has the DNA TGTGCCAGCAGCCCGGGACTGAACACCGGGGAGCTGTTTTTT. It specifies CASSPGLNTGELFF.

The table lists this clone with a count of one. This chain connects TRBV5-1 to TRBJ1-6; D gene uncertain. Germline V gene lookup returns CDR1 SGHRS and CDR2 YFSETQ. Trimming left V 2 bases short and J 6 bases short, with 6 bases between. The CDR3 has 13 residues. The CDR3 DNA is TGCGCCAGCAGCTTAGACGGTAATTCACCCCTCCACTTT. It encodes CASSLDGNSPLHF.

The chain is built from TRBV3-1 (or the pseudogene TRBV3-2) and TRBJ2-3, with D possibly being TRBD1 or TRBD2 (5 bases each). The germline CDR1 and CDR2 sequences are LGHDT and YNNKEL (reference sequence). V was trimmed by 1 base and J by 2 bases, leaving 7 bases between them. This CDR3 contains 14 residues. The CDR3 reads CASSQGGITDTQYF. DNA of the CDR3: TGTGCCAGCAGCCAAGGGGGGATCACAGATACGCAGTATTTT.

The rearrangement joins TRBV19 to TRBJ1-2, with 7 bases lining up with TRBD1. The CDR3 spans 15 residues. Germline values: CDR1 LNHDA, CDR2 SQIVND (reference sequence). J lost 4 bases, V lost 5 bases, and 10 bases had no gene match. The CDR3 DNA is TGTGCCAGTAGTCCACCCCAGACAGGGTCCTATGGCTACACCTTC. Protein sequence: CASSPPQTGSYGYTF.

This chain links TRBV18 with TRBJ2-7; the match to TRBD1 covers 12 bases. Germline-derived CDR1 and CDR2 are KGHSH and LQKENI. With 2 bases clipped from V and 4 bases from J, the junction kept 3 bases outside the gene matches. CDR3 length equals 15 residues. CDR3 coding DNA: TGTGCCAGCTCACCAAAGGGACAGGGGGCATACGAGCAGTACTTC. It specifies CASSPKGQGAYEQYF.

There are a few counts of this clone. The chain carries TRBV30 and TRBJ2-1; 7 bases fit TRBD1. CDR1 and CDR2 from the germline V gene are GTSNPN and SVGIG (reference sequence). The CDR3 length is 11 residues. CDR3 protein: CGQGFYNEQFF. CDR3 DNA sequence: TGTGGACAGGGTTTCTACAATGAGCAGTTCTTC.

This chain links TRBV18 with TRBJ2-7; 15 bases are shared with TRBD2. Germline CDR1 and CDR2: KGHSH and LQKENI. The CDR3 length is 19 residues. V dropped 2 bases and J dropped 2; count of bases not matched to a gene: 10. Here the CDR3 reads CASSPSPGLAGGPPYEQYF. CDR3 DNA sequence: TGTGCCAGCTCACCATCACCGGGACTAGCGGGAGGCCCGCCCTACGAGCAGTACTTC.

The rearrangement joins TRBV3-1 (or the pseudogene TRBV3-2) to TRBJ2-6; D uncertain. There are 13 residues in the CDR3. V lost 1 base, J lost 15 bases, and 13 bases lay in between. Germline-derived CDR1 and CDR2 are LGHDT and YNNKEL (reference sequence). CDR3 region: CASSQGRYTDLTF. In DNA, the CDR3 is TGTGCCAGCAGCCAAGGACGGTATACGGACCTGACTTTC.

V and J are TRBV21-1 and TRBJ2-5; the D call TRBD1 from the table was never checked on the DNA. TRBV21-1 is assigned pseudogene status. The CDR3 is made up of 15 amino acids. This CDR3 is CASGFLPGQKETQYF. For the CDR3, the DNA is TGTGCCAGCGGCTTTCTCCCGGGACAGAAAGAGACCCAGTACTTC.

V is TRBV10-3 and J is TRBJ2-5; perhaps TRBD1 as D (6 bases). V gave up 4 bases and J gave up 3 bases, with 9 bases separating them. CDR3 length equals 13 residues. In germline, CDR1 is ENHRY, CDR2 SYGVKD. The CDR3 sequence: CAISGTAKETQYF. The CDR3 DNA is TGTGCCATCAGTGGGACAGCAAAAGAGACCCAGTACTTC.

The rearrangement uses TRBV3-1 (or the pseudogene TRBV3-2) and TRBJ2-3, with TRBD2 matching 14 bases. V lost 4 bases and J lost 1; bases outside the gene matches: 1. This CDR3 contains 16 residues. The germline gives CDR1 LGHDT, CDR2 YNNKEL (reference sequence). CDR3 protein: CASSPGLAGGTDTQYF. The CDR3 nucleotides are TGTGCCAGCAGCCCGGGACTAGCGGGGGGCACAGATACGCAGTATTTT.

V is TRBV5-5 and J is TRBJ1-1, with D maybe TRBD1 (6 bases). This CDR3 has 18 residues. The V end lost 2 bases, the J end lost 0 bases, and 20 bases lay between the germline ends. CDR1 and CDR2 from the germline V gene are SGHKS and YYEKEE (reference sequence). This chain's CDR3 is CASSFDGTPSLMNTEAFF. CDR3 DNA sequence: TGTGCCAGCAGCTTTGACGGGACACCGTCTTTAATGAACACTGAAGCTTTCTTT.

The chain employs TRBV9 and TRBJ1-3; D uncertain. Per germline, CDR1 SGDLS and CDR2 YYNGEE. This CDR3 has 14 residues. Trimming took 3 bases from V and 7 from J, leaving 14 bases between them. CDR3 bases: TGTGCCAGCAGCGGGGAACGGGGTCGCAACACCATATATTTT. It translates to CASSGERGRNTIYF.